Sequencing of this T cell receptor beta chain was carried out in a study of Ad26.COV2.S vaccination and SARS-CoV-2 variants. Study in general: Trial arm assignment for the donor was COV1001 Ad26.COV2.S.

Documented treatment: around 19 received Ad26.COV2.S at low or high dose, single or two shots; roughly five received placebo; per-sample allocation not given. Sample collection was performed on day 63 after the first vaccine or placebo injection. Only in-frame clones appear in the TCRdb table, and some are missing; sequencing was by immunoSEQ multiplex PCR. The repertoire holds fewer than 600,000 clones, with around 89% as singletons. CDR3 length equals 15 residues. Germline values: CDR1 MNHEY, CDR2 SMNVEV (reference sequence). The V end was cut by 8 bases, the J end by 0 bases, with 13 bases between. Points from the study as a whole: Once vaccination had occurred, spike-specific CD8+ and CD4+ T cell responses reportedly showed substantial breadth. Across vaccine and placebo recipients, the breadth of non-spike TCRs was similar.

On this clone: The antigen remains undetermined.

The chain is built from TRBV27 and TRBJ1-4; D gene unclear. Here the sequenced sample was peripheral blood, taken in a trial of Ad26.COV2.S vaccine versus placebo. The TCR was taken from a person between 18 and 59 years old who received the Ad26.COV2.S COVID-19 vaccine or a placebo. The CDR3: CASYRPRATNEKLFF. CDR3 nucleotide sequence: TGTGCCAGCTATAGACCGCGTGCAACTAATGAAAAACTGTTTTTT.